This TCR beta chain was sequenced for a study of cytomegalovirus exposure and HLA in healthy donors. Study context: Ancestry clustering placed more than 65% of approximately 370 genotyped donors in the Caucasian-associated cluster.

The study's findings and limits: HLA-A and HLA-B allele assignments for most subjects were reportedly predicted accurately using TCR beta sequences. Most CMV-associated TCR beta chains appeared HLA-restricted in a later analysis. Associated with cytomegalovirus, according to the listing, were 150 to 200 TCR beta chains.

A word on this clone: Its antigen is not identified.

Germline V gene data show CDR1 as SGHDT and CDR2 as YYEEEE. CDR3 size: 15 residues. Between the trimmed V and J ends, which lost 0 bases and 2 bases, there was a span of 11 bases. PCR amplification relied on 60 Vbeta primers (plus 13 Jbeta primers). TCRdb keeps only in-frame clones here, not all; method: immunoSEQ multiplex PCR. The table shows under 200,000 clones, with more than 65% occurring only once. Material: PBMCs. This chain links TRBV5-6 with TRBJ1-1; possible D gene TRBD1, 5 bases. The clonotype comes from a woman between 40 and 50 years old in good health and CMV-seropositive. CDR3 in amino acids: CASSLAGGANTEAFF. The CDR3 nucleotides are TGTGCCAGCAGCTTGGCCGGCGGGGCAAACACTGAAGCTTTCTTT.